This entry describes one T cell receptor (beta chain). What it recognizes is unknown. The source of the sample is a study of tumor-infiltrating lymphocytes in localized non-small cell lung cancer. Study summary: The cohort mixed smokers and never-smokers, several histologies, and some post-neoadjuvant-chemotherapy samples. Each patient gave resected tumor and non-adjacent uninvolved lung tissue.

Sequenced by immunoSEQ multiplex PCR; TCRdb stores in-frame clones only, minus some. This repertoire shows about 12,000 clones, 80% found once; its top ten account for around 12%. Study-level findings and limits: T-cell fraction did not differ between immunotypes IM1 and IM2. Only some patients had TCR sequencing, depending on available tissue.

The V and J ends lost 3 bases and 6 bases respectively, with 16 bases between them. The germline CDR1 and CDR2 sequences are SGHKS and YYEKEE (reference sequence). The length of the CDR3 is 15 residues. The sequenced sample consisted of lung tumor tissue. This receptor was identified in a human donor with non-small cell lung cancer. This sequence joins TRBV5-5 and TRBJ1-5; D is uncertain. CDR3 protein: CASSSLPDIGQPQHF. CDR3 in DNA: TGTGCCAGCAGCTCCCTCCCGGATATTGGTCAGCCCCAGCATTTT.